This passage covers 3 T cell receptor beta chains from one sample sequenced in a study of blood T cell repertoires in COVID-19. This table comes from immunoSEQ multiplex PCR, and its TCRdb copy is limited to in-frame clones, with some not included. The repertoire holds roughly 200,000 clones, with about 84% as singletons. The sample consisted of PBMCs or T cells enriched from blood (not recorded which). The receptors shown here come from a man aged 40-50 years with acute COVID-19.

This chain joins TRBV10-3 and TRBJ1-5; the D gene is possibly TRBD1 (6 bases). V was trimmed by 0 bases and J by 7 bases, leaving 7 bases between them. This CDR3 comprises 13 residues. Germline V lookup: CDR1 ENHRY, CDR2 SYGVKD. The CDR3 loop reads CAISESGQQPQHF. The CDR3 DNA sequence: TGTGCCATCAGTGAGTCGGGACAACAGCCCCAGCATTTT.

The CDR3 spells CASRNLRGNTIYF. For the CDR3, the DNA is TGTGCCAGCAGAAACCTACGGGGAAACACCATATATTTT. This rearrangement joins TRBV27 to TRBJ1-3; D call uncertain. The germline V and J ends were trimmed by 6 bases and 4 bases, with 10 bases remaining between them. From germline, CDR1 is MNHEY and CDR2 SMNVEV (reference sequence). This CDR3 region has 13 residues.

As DNA, the CDR3 is TGCGCCAGCAGCTTGGGGGACAGGCCCTCCGAGCAGTACTTC. Its translation is CASSLGDRPSEQYF. The chain is built from TRBV5-1 and TRBJ2-7, with 8 bases identical to TRBD1. The V segment lost 0 bases and the J segment 6 bases; nucleotides outside the gene matches: 5. CDR3 size: 14 residues. Germline loops: CDR1 SGHRS, CDR2 YFSETQ.